The rows below give T cell receptor beta chains drawn from one sample of a study of cytomegalovirus exposure and HLA in healthy donors. Method: immunoSEQ multiplex PCR; TCRdb's copy keeps in-frame clones and lacks some. The sample carries roughly 110,000 clones, roughly 82% recorded once. Sequencing was performed on PBMCs. The receptor source for this set is a man aged 50-59 years in good health and CMV-seronegative. Both conserved end residues are part of each CDR3. Fields, in order: J gene, clone size, D gene, V gene, CDR3 protein, CDR3 DNA. D genes are given only for firm matches. Rows give clone size only sometimes, using once, few, many, or a class for an expanded clone.

TRBJ2-5,.,TRBD2,TRBV7-2,CASSHSSGVGETQYF,TGTGCCAGCAGCCACTCTAGCGGGGTTGGTGAGACCCAGTACTTC
TRBJ2-7,.,.,TRBV4-3,CASSRLHRAEYEQYF,TGCGCCAGCAGCCGACTCCACAGGGCGGAGTACGAGCAGTACTTC
TRBJ2-7,.,.,TRBV2,CASGVTAYEQYF,TGTGCCAGCGGGGTGACAGCCTACGAGCAGTACTTC
TRBJ2-1,.,.,TRBV6-4,CASKVLRVPPYNEQFF,TGTGCCAGCAAAGTGCTTCGGGTTCCCCCTTACAATGAGCAGTTCTTC
TRBJ2-7,.,.,TRBV12-5,CASGSGMSLNEQYF,TGTGCTAGTGGATCGGGGATGTCTCTGAACGAGCAGTACTTC
TRBJ1-3,.,TRBD1,TRBV7-2,CASSLVRQGELLNTIYF,TGTGCCAGCAGCTTAGTCCGACAGGGGGAGTTGTTAAACACCATATATTTT
TRBJ2-2,.,.,TRBV7-2,CASSSFTAFRTGELFF,TGTGCCAGCAGCTCCTTTACAGCCTTCCGCACCGGGGAGCTGTTTTTT
TRBJ2-5,.,.,TRBV18,CASSSWAVQETQYF,TGTGCCAGCTCATCCTGGGCCGTTCAAGAGACCCAGTACTTC
TRBJ2-2,.,.,TRBV5-6,CASSPDRRGTGELFF,TGTGCCAGCAGCCCGGACCGACGAGGGACCGGGGAGCTGTTTTTT
TRBJ2-2,.,TRBD2,TRBV9,CASSVSGGVTGELFF,TGTGCCAGCAGCGTATCGGGGGGGGTCACCGGGGAGCTGTTTTTT
TRBJ1-4,.,.,TRBV2,CASRQGQTNEKLFF,TGTGCCAGCAGACAGGGCCAAACTAATGAAAAACTGTTTTTT
TRBJ2-1,.,TRBD2,TRBV7-9,CASSLRISGGPTDEQFF,TGTGCCAGCAGCTTACGGATTAGCGGGGGGCCCACCGATGAGCAGTTCTTC
TRBJ1-1,.,.,TRBV5-5,CASSLLNTEAFF,TGTGCCAGCAGCTTACTCAACACTGAAGCTTTCTTT
TRBJ2-6,.,.,TRBV7-2,CASSSRTAGANVLTF,TGTGCCAGCAGCTCGCGGACTGCTGGGGCCAACGTCCTGACTTTC
TRBJ2-1,.,.,TRBV13,CASSPLSYNEQFF,TGTGCCAGCAGTCCACTAAGCTACAATGAGCAGTTCTTC
TRBJ1-5,few,.,TRBV28,CASSLGSGIKPQHF,TGTGCCAGCAGTTTAGGGTCGGGAATCAAGCCCCAGCATTTT
TRBJ1-1,.,.,TRBV29-1,CSVEGSTEAFF,TGCAGCGTTGAAGGGAGCACTGAAGCTTTCTTT
TRBJ1-5,.,.,TRBV15,CATSRVTGPQHF,TGTGCCACCAGCAGAGTCACCGGGCCCCAGCATTTT
TRBJ1-4,once,TRBD1,TRBV9,CASSVQSGTGYEKLFF,TGTGCCAGCAGCGTACAATCCGGGACAGGGTATGAAAAACTGTTTTTT